A single sample gave rise to the 21 T cell receptor beta chains below, sequenced in a study of CD8+CD57+ T cells in acquired aplastic anemia. TCR beta VDJ and CDR3 were profiled, and genomic DNA was the template. Each CDR3 protein gets one entry after TCRdb re-called the reads with MiXCR. The sample holds about 220,000 distinct CDR3 sequences; about a third are singletons and the top ten take more than 0.95%. Sequencing was done on a sample of sorted CD4+, CD8+, or CD8+CD57+ T cells (not recorded which) from PBMCs. These receptors all come from a human donor in good health, serving as a control.

This clonotype has only a few counts. The chain couples TRBV5-1 to TRBJ2-1; 11 bases match TRBD2. There are 15 residues in the CDR3. Germline assignment: CDR1 SGHRS and CDR2 YFSETQ. Losses at the gene ends were 4 bases for V and 6 bases for J; bases not matched to a gene: 6. The CDR3 DNA is TGCGCCAGCAGCGCTTTAGCGGGGGGGCTCAATGAGCAGTTCTTC. It yields the protein CASSALAGGLNEQFF. The full variable domain, its missing parts supplied by reference TRBV5-1 and TRBJ2-1, is KAGVTQTPRYLIKTRGQQVTLSCSPISGHRSVSWYQQTPGQGLQFLFEYFSETQRNKGNFPGRFSGRQFSNSRSEMNVSTLELGDSALYLCASSALAGGLNEQFFGPGTRLTVL.

In this sample, this clonotype turned up many times. This chain connects TRBV19 to TRBJ1-1; TRBD1 agrees at 7 bases. CDR1 is LNHDA and CDR2 is SQIVND in the germline V gene (reference sequence). The ends lost 2 bases at V and 5 bases at J; junction bases unmatched: 2. The CDR3 length is 13 residues. CDR3 sequence: CASSITGVTEAFF. The CDR3 DNA sequence: TGTGCCAGTAGTATAACAGGGGTGACTGAAGCTTTCTTT.

In its sample, this clonotype was seen many times. The V call is TRBV20-1, the J call TRBJ2-7; D is unclear. This CDR3 has 16 residues. CDR1 is DFQATT and CDR2 is SNEGSKA in the germline V gene (reference sequence). V was trimmed by 0 bases and J by 4 bases, leaving 19 bases between them. The CDR3 DNA reads TGCAGTGCTAGAGATCGAGGTTTTTCCCCCGGATACGAGCAGTACTTC. Translating it yields CSARDRGFSPGYEQYF.

This clonotype has a count of ten or more. The chain joins TRBV7-3 to TRBJ2-2; perhaps TRBD1 as D (6 bases). CDR3 length: 14 residues. Trimming left V 5 bases short and J 0 bases short, with 7 bases between. The germline V gene encodes CDR1 SGHTA and CDR2 FQGTGA. The DNA for the CDR3 is TGTGCCAGCAGCAGGACAGCGAACACCGGGGAGCTGTTTTTT. Translating gives CASSRTANTGELFF. Looking up the rest from reference TRBV7-3 and TRBJ2-2 gives the full variable domain: GAGVSQTPSNKVTEKGKYVELRCDPISGHTALYWYRQSLGQGPEFLIYFQGTGAADDSGLPNDRFFAVRPEGSVSTLKIQRTERGDSAVYLCASSRTANTGELFFGEGSRLTVL.

In this sample, this clonotype turned up a few times. It may be a read error: a sequence one base away is much more abundant. This sequence joins TRBV29-1 and TRBJ2-7; 10 bases are shared with TRBD2. CDR1 SQVTM and CDR2 ANQGSEA come from the germline V gene. This CDR3 spans 15 amino acids. As DNA, the CDR3 is TGCAGCGCCGCGCGTGGGACTAGCGTATACAATGAGCAGCTCTTC. Protein sequence: CSAARGTSVYNEQLF.

V and J are TRBV27 and TRBJ2-7; a weak D match, TRBD2 (7 bases). CDR1 and CDR2 from the germline V gene are MNHEY and SMNVEV (reference sequence). The CDR3 loop spans 15 amino acids. V lost 2 bases and J 6 bases, leaving 17 bases between the germline ends. The CDR3 bases are TGTGCCAGCAGTTTAAGGAGCGGGACATCCCGCGAGCAGTACTTC. It encodes CASSLRSGTSREQYF.

This clonotype was counted a few times. V usage is TRBV18 and J usage is TRBJ1-3; tentative D call: TRBD1 (6 bases). This CDR3 has 15 residues. Germline lookup yields CDR1 KGHSH and CDR2 LQKENI. With 3 bases removed from V and 1 base from J, the gap between germline ends came to 10 bases. Written as DNA, the CDR3 is TGTGCCAGCTCACCTTACAGGGAGTCTGGAAACACCATATATTTT. Translating it yields CASSPYRESGNTIYF. The variable domain in full, with the rest retrieved from reference TRBV18 and TRBJ1-3, is NAGVMQNPRHLVRRRGQEARLRCSPMKGHSHVYWYRQLPEEGLKFMVYLQKENIIDESGMPKERFSAEFPKEGPSILRIQQVVRGDSAAYFCASSPYRESGNTIYFGEGSWLTVV.

This clonotype was seen ten or more times. The chain couples TRBV12-3 or TRBV12-4 to TRBJ2-3; D is uncertain. V was shortened by 5 bases and J by 1 base, with 10 bases between the two germline ends. The CDR3 extends over 14 amino acids. The CDR3 is CASSRKGGTDTQYF. The CDR3 DNA is TGTGCCAGCAGTAGGAAGGGTGGCACAGATACGCAGTATTTT.

This clonotype occurred many times. The chain is built from TRBV7-9 and TRBJ1-1, with D uncertain. This CDR3 comprises 14 residues. Germline V gene sequence: CDR1 SEHNR, CDR2 FQNEAQ (reference sequence). The germline V and J ends were trimmed by 1 base and 0 bases, with 6 bases remaining between them. This chain's CDR3 is CASSLEGVNTEAFF. Written as DNA, the CDR3 is TGTGCCAGCAGCTTAGAAGGTGTGAACACTGAAGCTTTCTTT.

In the case of this clonotype: A much bigger clone sits one base away, suggesting this may be a read error. The chain has TRBV14 and TRBJ2-7, with 7 bases matching TRBD1. Unmatched junction bases numbered 3, after V lost 4 bases and J lost 0 bases. The CDR3 loop spans 14 amino acids. Germline CDR1 reads SGHDN; CDR2 reads FVKESK. The CDR3, as DNA: TGTGCCAGCAGCCGGGACAGAAGCTCCTACGAGCAGTACTTC. Its protein is CASSRDRSSYEQYF. The variable domain in full, with the rest retrieved from reference TRBV14 and TRBJ2-7, is EAGVTQFPSHSVIEKGQTVTLRCDPISGHDNLYWYRRVMGKEIKFLLHFVKESKQDESGMPNNRFLAERTGGTYSTLKVQPAELEDSGVYFCASSRDRSSYEQYFGPGTRLTVT.

The count of this clonotype is one. CDR3 residues: CASSVGTGGHEQYF. DNA of the CDR3: TGTGCCAGCAGCGTAGGGACAGGGGGACACGAGCAGTACTTC. The chain is built from TRBV7-8 and TRBJ2-7; TRBD1 matches at 11 bases. The V segment lost 5 bases and the J segment 5 bases; nucleotides outside the gene matches: 5. CDR3 size: 14 residues. Germline loops: CDR1 SGHVS, CDR2 FQNEAQ.

The chain employs TRBV4-1 and TRBJ2-3; D call uncertain. V was trimmed by 1 base and J by 0 bases, leaving 14 bases between them. From germline, CDR1 is MGHRA and CDR2 YSYEKL. The CDR3 loop spans 17 amino acids. The CDR3 DNA sequence: TGCGCCAGCAGCCAAGTCCTTAGTGCTACTAGCACAGATACGCAGTATTTT. This encodes CASSQVLSATSTDTQYF.

A remark on this clonotype: Just one base apart from a much larger clone, this may be a read error. This sequence joins TRBV3-1 and TRBJ1-1; 9 bases line up with TRBD1. The CDR3 covers 15 residues. The V gene end was trimmed by 8 bases and the J gene end by 4 bases; junction bases not matched to a gene: 11. Germline loops: CDR1 LGHDT, CDR2 YNNKEL (reference sequence). The CDR3 DNA reads TGTGCCAGCGGCCGAGGGACAGGGTATGGCACTGAAGCTTTCTTT. Protein sequence: CASGRGTGYGTEAFF. The full variable domain, rest sourced from reference TRBV3-1 and TRBJ1-1, is DTAVSQTPKYLVTQMGNDKSIKCEQNLGHDTMYWYKQDSKKFLKIMFSYNNKELIINETVPNRFSPKSPDKAHLNLHINSLELGDSAVYFCASGRGTGYGTEAFFGQGTRLTVV.

This clonotype has at least ten counts. The chain couples TRBV9 to TRBJ1-4; D gene uncertain. The CDR3 has 14 residues. CDR1 SGDLS and CDR2 YYNGEE come from the germline V gene. Deletions cut 3 bases from V and 3 bases from J, with 9 bases between. The CDR3 protein is CASSALVANEKLFF. The CDR3 nucleotides read TGTGCCAGCAGCGCCCTAGTGGCTAATGAAAAACTGTTTTTT.

The chain is built from TRBV4-1 and TRBJ1-6, with D unclear. The CDR3 length is 15 residues. Trimming left V 3 bases short and J 7 bases short, with 13 bases between. Per germline, CDR1 MGHRA and CDR2 YSYEKL. The CDR3 DNA follows: TGCGCCAGCAGCCACCCCCGGGGAGACAATTCACCCCTCCACTTT. Amino acid sequence: CASSHPRGDNSPLHF.

This clonotype was counted at least ten times. The gene calls are TRBV29-1 and TRBJ2-7; no reliable D call. V was clipped by 2 bases and J by 9 bases, with 14 bases between them. The CDR3 covers 12 residues. The V gene's germline CDR1 is SQVTM and CDR2 ANQGSEA. The DNA for the CDR3 is TGCAGCGTTGAAAGGCCTCTACGTGGGCAGTACTTC. Translated: CSVERPLRGQYF.

This clonotype was found many times. The chain links TRBV7-7 to TRBJ2-5, with TRBD2 matching 7 bases. V lost 2 bases, J lost 4 bases, and 4 bases stayed unmatched. The CDR3 is 14 residues long. Germline V lookup: CDR1 SSHAT, CDR2 FNYEAQ (reference sequence). The CDR3: CASSLFGGGETQYF. The CDR3 DNA reads as TGTGCCAGCAGCTTATTTGGGGGGGGAGAGACCCAGTACTTC.

The chain links TRBV20-1 to TRBJ2-7; D is unclear. Per germline, CDR1 DFQATT and CDR2 SNEGSKA (reference sequence). The CDR3 contains 12 residues. V lost 6 bases and J 3 bases, leaving 12 bases between the germline ends. CDR3 sequence (DNA): TGCAGTGCATGGACGGTGGTCTACGAGCAGTACTTC. Encoded protein: CSAWTVVYEQYF.

This clonotype was counted a single time. The V call is TRBV2, the J call TRBJ2-3; TRBD2 agrees at 9 bases. CDR1 and CDR2 from the germline V gene are SNHLY and FYNNEI. The trim removed 1 base at V and 2 bases at J, leaving 4 bases unmatched. There are 16 residues in the CDR3. CDR3 DNA: TGTGCCAGCAGTGAAGGGACTAGCGCTGTCACAGATACGCAGTATTTT. Protein: CASSEGTSAVTDTQYF.

This clonotype was detected only a few times. The chain uses TRBV6-6 and TRBJ2-3; D is unclear. Germline CDR1 MNHNY, CDR2 SVGAGI (reference sequence). V was pared by 0 bases and J by 2 bases, with 9 bases between. This CDR3 has 15 residues. The DNA for the CDR3 is TGTGCCAGCAGTTACTCGATGGCAGCCACAGATACGCAGTATTTT. Amino acids: CASSYSMAATDTQYF.

The chain recombines TRBV5-1 with TRBJ2-1; D may be TRBD1 (6 bases). Germline V gene data show CDR1 as SGHRS and CDR2 as YFSETQ. The CDR3 length is 17 residues. V dropped 2 bases and J dropped 1 base, with 16 bases sitting between them. The CDR3 is CASSFADRSYSYNEQFF. The CDR3 DNA follows: TGCGCCAGCAGCTTTGCGGACAGAAGCTATTCCTACAATGAGCAGTTCTTC.